The clone carrying this T cell receptor beta chain was recorded a few times. The target antigen is unknown. The CDR3 totals 12 residues. The V and J ends lost 4 bases and 0 bases respectively, with 6 bases between them. The germline CDR1 and CDR2 sequences are SQVTM and ANQGSEA. TCRdb re-called the 5' RACE reads with MiXCR, one entry per CDR3 protein. The sample carries fewer than 250,000 distinct CDR3 sequences, approximately 30% recorded once. This sample was included in a study of T-cell memory formation after mild COVID-19. Study information: TCR clusters were mostly donor specific.

General study points: Clones contracting over day 15 to 85 were CD4/CD8 balanced, with later expanders leaning CD4+.

The clonotype comes from an adult woman who had mild COVID-19 (a few samples of this study predate the infection). Cell type and time point are not known. This sequence joins TRBV29-1 and TRBJ1-1; D is uncertain. The specimen was PBMCs or a T cell subset sorted from them (not recorded which). The CDR3 sequence is CSVVRLNTEAFF. CDR3 sequence (DNA): TGCAGCGTTGTCAGGTTGAACACTGAAGCTTTCTTT.